The 25 T cell receptor beta chains listed next were all sequenced from one sample in a study of blood T cell repertoires in COVID-19. The assay was immunoSEQ multiplex PCR, and TCRdb's table has in-frame clones only and misses some. Among some 70,000 clones listed, 76% were seen once. The sample was peripheral blood. Receptors were obtained from a man aged 60 to 69 with COVID-19, enrolled during active disease.

The chain has TRBV5-1 and TRBJ2-3; no definite D call. CDR3 length: 12 residues. Trimming removed 5 bases at V and 4 bases at J, with 8 bases between. Germline CDR1 and CDR2: SGHRS and YFSETQ. DNA for the CDR3: TGCGCCAGCAGACTAAACCCAGATACGCAGTATTTT. It specifies CASRLNPDTQYF.

This sequence joins TRBV28 and TRBJ2-1; D unresolved. CDR3 length: 13 residues. V lost 8 bases and J lost 7, with 15 bases in between. Germline lookup yields CDR1 MDHEN and CDR2 SYDVKM. The CDR3 region is CASVSRPENEQFF. The CDR3 DNA sequence: TGTGCCAGCGTTTCCCGCCCGGAGAATGAGCAGTTCTTC.

J is TRBJ1-1 and V is TRBV30, with 9 positions matching TRBD1. The germline V gene has CDR1 GTSNPN and CDR2 SVGIG (reference sequence). J was trimmed by 4 bases and V by 1 base; bases with no gene match: 7. This CDR3 spans 15 amino acids. Written as DNA, the CDR3 is TGTGCCTGGAGTGGCCTGGGACAGGGAGGCACTGAAGCTTTCTTT. This gives the protein CAWSGLGQGGTEAFF.

The V call is TRBV11-2, the J call TRBJ2-7; 7 nucleotides match TRBD2. The trim removed 4 bases at V and 2 bases at J, leaving 11 bases unmatched. The CDR3 length is 16 residues. The V gene's germline CDR1 is SGHAT and CDR2 FQNNGV. CDR3 nucleotide sequence: TGTGCCAGCAGCTCCATCCGGGACTACGACGCCTACGAGCAGTACTTC. Translating gives CASSSIRDYDAYEQYF.

The chain links TRBV6-5 to TRBJ1-4; D may be TRBD1 (6 bases). This CDR3 is built from 15 residues. V dropped 7 bases and J dropped 2 bases, with 14 bases sitting between them. CDR1 MNHEY and CDR2 SVGAGI come from the germline V gene. This CDR3 is CASKTNRATNEKLFF. The CDR3 nucleotides read TGTGCCAGCAAAACGAACAGGGCTACTAATGAAAAACTGTTTTTT.

This clone was found a few times. V and J are TRBV2 and TRBJ2-1, with 8 bases aligning to TRBD2. The junction had 8 bases not matched to a gene; V was cut back by 6 bases and J by 7 bases. CDR1 and CDR2 from the germline V gene are SNHLY and FYNNEI. The CDR3 consists of 14 residues. CDR3 in amino acids: CASRETSVENEQFF. The CDR3 coding sequence is TGTGCCAGCAGGGAGACTAGCGTTGAGAATGAGCAGTTCTTC.

This clone turned up a few times. As DNA, the CDR3 is TGTGCCAGCAGTACCGGGACAAGCAATCAGCCCCAGCATTTT. This gives the protein CASSTGTSNQPQHF. V gene TRBV6-5 combines with J gene TRBJ1-5, with a possible D match to TRBD1 (6 bases). Germline CDR1 is MNHEY and CDR2 is SVGAGI. V was cut by 5 bases and J by 1 base, with 9 bases left in between. The CDR3 runs to 14 residues.

The rearrangement uses TRBV4-2 and TRBJ2-3, with D uncertain. CDR3 length equals 14 residues. Germline CDR1 and CDR2: LGHNA and YNFKEQ. Between the trimmed V and J ends, which lost 2 bases and 2 bases, there was a span of 8 bases. The CDR3 region is CASSQYLNTDTQYF. In DNA, the CDR3 is TGTGCCAGCAGCCAATATCTAAACACAGATACGCAGTATTTT.

The chain links TRBV5-1 to TRBJ1-2, with D maybe TRBD1 (6 bases). This CDR3 region has 13 residues. V dropped 2 bases and J dropped 10 bases, with 15 bases sitting between them. In germline, CDR1 is SGHRS, CDR2 YFSETQ. CDR3 DNA: TGCGCCAGCAGCTTTACAGGGACGAGTGTCTACACCTTC. Translating it yields CASSFTGTSVYTF.

The V gene is TRBV2, the J gene TRBJ1-1; D is undetermined. V shed 2 bases and J shed 0 bases, with 4 bases lying between them. This CDR3 comprises 13 residues. The germline gives CDR1 SNHLY, CDR2 FYNNEI. The DNA for the CDR3 is TGTGCCAGCAGTGAACACATGAACACTGAAGCTTTCTTT. Its translation is CASSEHMNTEAFF. The full variable domain, with the rest looked up from reference TRBV2 and TRBJ1-1, is EPEVTQTPSHQVTQMGQEVILRCVPISNHLYFYWYRQILGQKVEFLVSFYNNEISEKSEIFDDQFSVERPDGSNFTLKIRSTKLEDSAMYFCASSEHMNTEAFFGQGTRLTVV.

The rearrangement uses TRBV28 and TRBJ2-3; D is undetermined. V dropped 3 bases and J dropped 12 bases, with 10 bases sitting between them. Per germline, CDR1 MDHEN and CDR2 SYDVKM. This CDR3 region has 11 residues. CDR3 coding DNA: TGTGCCAGCAGTTTGGAGAGAATTCAGTATTTT. Amino acids: CASSLERIQYF.

The rearrangement uses TRBV10-1 and TRBJ2-7; possibly TRBD2 for D (6 bases). Trimming cost V 0 bases and J 0 bases, with 9 bases left between them. The germline gives CDR1 WNHNN, CDR2 SYGVQD (reference sequence). This CDR3 region has 15 residues. The CDR3 region is CASSESIADSYEQYF. DNA for the CDR3: TGCGCCAGCAGTGAGTCTATAGCGGACTCCTACGAGCAGTACTTC.

This clone has ten or more counts. V is TRBV6-5 and J is TRBJ1-2, with 7 bases fitting TRBD1. CDR3 size: 14 residues. CDR1 and CDR2 (germline): MNHEY, SVGAGI. V lost 6 bases to trimming and J lost 4 bases; unmatched junction nucleotides: 8. The CDR3 is CASRPGQHFYGYTF. The CDR3 bases are TGTGCCAGCAGGCCGGGACAGCACTTCTATGGCTACACCTTC.

The chain employs TRBV18 and TRBJ2-1; 8 bases match TRBD2. The V segment lost 1 base and the J segment 7 bases; nucleotides outside the gene matches: 3. Germline values: CDR1 KGHSH, CDR2 LQKENI. CDR3 length: 14 amino acids. This CDR3 is CASSPQAGANEQFF. The CDR3 DNA is TGTGCCAGCTCACCACAAGCGGGAGCTAATGAGCAGTTCTTC.

The chain recombines TRBV5-1 with TRBJ2-7; 7 positions match TRBD1. Germline V lookup: CDR1 SGHRS, CDR2 YFSETQ. Losses at the gene ends were 4 bases for V and 1 base for J; bases not matched to a gene: 8. The length of the CDR3 is 15 residues. The CDR3 coding sequence is TGCGCCAGCAGCGTATCCGGGACAGCTTCCTACGAGCAGTACTTC. Translating it yields CASSVSGTASYEQYF.

The CDR3 reads CSASPEGTGAYGYTF. The CDR3 coding sequence is TGCAGTGCTAGTCCTGAAGGGACAGGGGCCTATGGCTACACCTTC. V gene TRBV20-1 combines with J gene TRBJ1-2; 10 positions match TRBD1. The CDR3 sequence is 15 residues long. After removal of 3 bases from V and 4 bases from J, the junction contained 8 bases not matched to a gene. Germline V lookup: CDR1 DFQATT, CDR2 SNEGSKA (reference sequence).

The V gene is TRBV30, the J gene TRBJ2-7; 8 nucleotides align to TRBD2. The CDR3 runs 13 residues. Germline CDR1 and CDR2: GTSNPN and SVGIG (reference sequence). V lost 2 bases, J lost 9 bases, and 9 bases stayed unmatched. The CDR3: CAWSTQREQGQYF. CDR3 DNA sequence: TGTGCCTGGAGTACACAGCGGGAGCAGGGGCAGTACTTC.

V gene TRBV6-5 combines with J gene TRBJ1-5; D is unclear. The CDR3 has 12 amino acids. V was cut by 8 bases and J by 4 bases, with 9 bases left in between. Germline assignment: CDR1 MNHEY and CDR2 SVGAGI. CDR3 DNA: TGTGCCAGCCACAGTGTTAATCAGCCCCAGCATTTT. Amino acids: CASHSVNQPQHF.

J is TRBJ1-1 and V is TRBV3-1 (or the pseudogene TRBV3-2); tentatively, D is TRBD1 (5 bases). Germline CDR1 and CDR2: LGHDT and YNNKEL (reference sequence). The CDR3 runs 13 residues. The V and J ends lost 1 base and 5 bases respectively, with 8 bases between them. The CDR3, as DNA: TGTGCCAGCAGCCAAGGACAGCTGACTGAAGCTTTCTTT. Its protein product is CASSQGQLTEAFF.

By share of the sample, this clone is medium-sized. The chain employs TRBV27 and TRBJ2-3; D perhaps matches TRBD2 (5 bases). The CDR3 is made up of 16 amino acids. V dropped 5 bases and J dropped 8 bases, with 23 bases sitting between them. Germline-derived CDR1 and CDR2 are MNHEY and SMNVEV (reference sequence). CDR3 residues: CASSPQTPPVEGTQYF. The DNA of the CDR3 is TGTGCCAGCAGTCCCCAGACTCCTCCGGTCGAGGGTACGCAGTATTTT.

This clone was seen only once. The genes are TRBV30 and TRBJ1-5; TRBD1 matches 8 bases. The CDR3 length is 16 residues. Trimming cost V 0 bases and J 6 bases; bases outside gene matches: 10. CDR1 and CDR2 from the germline V gene are GTSNPN and SVGIG (reference sequence). DNA for the CDR3: TGTGCCTGGAGTGTATTTGGGACAGGAGGGTCTCAGCCCCAGCATTTT. Amino acid sequence: CAWSVFGTGGSQPQHF.

The chain is built from TRBV11-2 and TRBJ1-5; D is possibly TRBD1 (5 bases). The CDR3 is 13 residues long. Germline V gene sequence: CDR1 SGHAT, CDR2 FQNNGV. The V end lost 0 bases, the J end lost 5 bases, and 5 bases lay between the germline ends. Written as DNA, the CDR3 is TGTGCCAGCAGCTTAGACAGGGATCAGCCCCAGCATTTT. Amino acids: CASSLDRDQPQHF.

The V gene is TRBV7-9, the J gene TRBJ2-3, with D maybe TRBD2 (5 bases). Germline V CDR1 and CDR2: SEHNR, FQNEAQ (reference sequence). This CDR3 is built from 14 residues. V shed 7 bases and J shed 6 bases, with 17 bases lying between them. Here the CDR3 DNA reads TGTGCCAGCACCCTAAACGGGGTGGGCGATACGCAGTATTTT. As protein: CASTLNGVGDTQYF.

J is TRBJ1-2 and V is TRBV5-4; D perhaps matches TRBD1 (6 bases). The CDR3 covers 15 residues. The V gene lost 3 bases and the J gene lost 7 bases, with 19 bases spanning the gap. Per the germline V gene, CDR1 is SGHNT and CDR2 is YYREEE (reference sequence). The CDR3 nucleotides read TGTGCCAGCAGCTCTCTACAGGGTATGGTCCTTGGCTACACCTTC. Protein: CASSSLQGMVLGYTF.

The chain is built from TRBV3-1 (or the pseudogene TRBV3-2) and TRBJ2-3; 11 nucleotides match TRBD2. Germline loops: CDR1 LGHDT, CDR2 YNNKEL (reference sequence). The junction had 7 bases not matched to a gene; V was cut back by 6 bases and J by 8 bases. The CDR3 loop spans 14 amino acids. The CDR3 DNA reads as TGTGCCAGCAGTCAACTAGCGGGAGTTGGTACGCAGTATTTT. Translation gives CASSQLAGVGTQYF.